Detailed here is one T cell receptor beta chain. This sample is part of a study of cytomegalovirus exposure and HLA in healthy donors. This CDR3 contains 14 residues. The ends were cut back, 6 bases at V and 4 bases at J, with 13 bases in the middle. Germline-derived CDR1 and CDR2 are LNHDA and SQIVND (reference sequence). This PCR relied on a set of 60 Vbeta primers and 13 Jbeta primers. Produced via immunoSEQ multiplex PCR; TCRdb's table is partial and in-frame only. The sample has about 220,000 clones; about 75% are singletons. V and J are TRBV19 and TRBJ1-5; D is possibly TRBD1 (5 bases). This TCR was recovered from a male donor in good health and CMV-seronegative. What was sequenced was PBMCs. CDR3 sequence (DNA): TGTGCCAGTAGGGGGCCCCAAAGTAATCAGCCCCAGCATTTT. This sequence encodes CASRGPQSNQPQHF.